The source of this T cell receptor (beta chain) is a study of response to subunit inactivated influenza vaccine. Study findings and constraints: Each seasonal flu vaccination may recruit only limited new T cells, authors suggested.

V lost 2 bases and J lost 0; bases outside the gene matches: 2. CDR3 length: 15 amino acids. CDR1 MNHEY and CDR2 SMNVEV come from the germline V gene (reference sequence). MiXCR was run by TCRdb on the RT-PCR reads, yielding one entry per CDR3 protein. The table has approximately 530,000 distinct CDR3 sequences, 10% to 15% seen once; the top ten hold 10% to 15%. As concerns this clonotype: Its specificity is unknown.

This TCR derives from a man in his forties or fifties who received an inactivated influenza vaccine. The specimen was PBMCs from blood, collected roughly 45 days after vaccination. The chain combines TRBV27 with TRBJ1-1, with 8 positions matching TRBD1. The CDR3 spells CASSLKDRVNTEAFF. As DNA, the CDR3 is TGTGCCAGCAGTTTAAAGGACAGGGTGAACACTGAAGCTTTCTTT.